The rows below give T cell receptor beta chains drawn from one sample of a study of blood T cell repertoires in COVID-19. Measured with immunoSEQ multiplex PCR; TCRdb has only the in-frame clones, and not every one. The sample yields 180,000 or so clones, approximately 90% seen once. The sequencing input was peripheral blood. The receptors shown here come from a man younger than 35 with acute or convalescent COVID-19. CDR3s include the opening cysteine and the closing phenylalanine or tryptophan. The D gene is left open where the match is weak. Size is omitted from some rows. Given values are once, few, many or a class for expanded clones.

j_call	clone_size	v_call	d_call	cdr3_aa	cdr3_nt
TRBJ2-5	NA	TRBV5-1	TRBD1	CASRTGNEAETQYF	TGCGCCAGCAGGACAGGGAATGAGGCAGAGACCCAGTACTTC
TRBJ2-1	NA	TRBV19	NA	CASSADSNEQFF	TGTGCCAGTAGCGCAGACTCCAATGAGCAGTTCTTC
TRBJ2-5	NA	TRBV18	TRBD1	CASSQVTGAAETQYF	TGTGCCAGCTCACAGGTGACAGGGGCGGCGGAGACCCAGTACTTC
TRBJ2-5	once	TRBV14	NA	CASSQDLALAETQYF	TGTGCCAGCAGCCAAGATCTGGCCTTAGCGGAGACCCAGTACTTC
TRBJ1-6	NA	TRBV30	TRBD1	CAWDPGQGSGNSPLHF	TGTGCCTGGGACCCGGGACAGGGAAGTGGCAATTCACCCCTCCACTTT
TRBJ1-1	NA	TRBV25-1	NA	CASAFRTEAFF	TGTGCCAGTGCGTTCCGGACTGAAGCTTTCTTT
TRBJ1-3	NA	TRBV28	NA	CASSFRGNSGNTIYF	TGTGCCAGCAGTTTCCGCGGGAACTCTGGAAACACCATATATTTT
TRBJ1-4	NA	TRBV2	TRBD1	CASSRTGTNEKLFF	TGTGCCAGCAGTAGGACAGGGACTAATGAAAAACTGTTTTTT
TRBJ1-2	NA	TRBV6-2/TRBV6-3	TRBD1	CASSPLDRIDGYTF	TGTGCCAGCAGTCCGTTGGACAGGATCGATGGCTACACCTTC
TRBJ2-1	NA	TRBV7-2	NA	CASSPEVNNEQFF	TGTGCCAGCAGCCCAGAAGTTAACAATGAGCAGTTCTTC
TRBJ1-6	NA	TRBV19	NA	CASSITGYPSPLHF	TGTGCCAGTAGTATCACCGGGTATCCTTCACCCCTCCACTTT
TRBJ1-5	NA	TRBV6-5	NA	CASSYSHSSNQPQHF	TGTGCCAGCAGTTACTCGCACTCTAGCAATCAGCCCCAGCATTTT
TRBJ1-1	NA	TRBV5-1	NA	CASSVDRMNTEAFF	TGCGCCAGCAGCGTAGACAGAATGAACACTGAAGCTTTCTTT
TRBJ1-1	few	TRBV24-1	TRBD1	CATSDVGTVGAFF	TGTGCCACCAGTGATGTTGGGACAGTTGGGGCTTTCTTT
TRBJ1-3	NA	TRBV2	NA	CASSARVVGNTIYF	TGTGCCAGCAGTGCCAGGGTTGTTGGAAACACCATATATTTT
TRBJ1-1	NA	TRBV18	TRBD1	CASSPRGQGSMNTEAFF	TGTGCCAGCTCACCCCGAGGACAGGGAAGCATGAACACTGAAGCTTTCTTT
TRBJ1-4	NA	TRBV30	NA	CACAPGTNEKLFF	TGTGCCTGCGCCCCAGGGACTAATGAAAAACTGTTTTTT
TRBJ1-5	NA	TRBV19	TRBD1	CASNQGGQPQHF	TGTGCCAGTAATCAGGGGGGCCAGCCCCAGCATTTT
TRBJ1-2	NA	TRBV19	TRBD1	CASSITGGLYGYTF	TGTGCCAGTAGTATCACAGGGGGACTCTATGGCTACACCTTC
TRBJ1-5	many	TRBV28	NA	CASSLGRGAAQGYSNQPQHF	TGTGCCAGCAGTCTGGGACGGGGGGCGGCCCAGGGGTATAGCAATCAGCCCCAGCATTTT
TRBJ1-1	NA	TRBV9	NA	CASSTDTGHTEAFF	TGTGCCAGCAGCACAGACACAGGGCACACTGAAGCTTTCTTT
TRBJ2-1	NA	TRBV29-1	TRBD2	CSAERRGGLGNEQFF	TGCAGCGCCGAGAGGCGGGGGGGCCTGGGGAATGAGCAGTTCTTC
TRBJ2-3	NA	TRBV6-4	TRBD1	CASRHGQGKRTDTQYF	TGTGCCAGCAGACACGGACAGGGGAAGAGGACAGATACGCAGTATTTT
TRBJ1-3	NA	TRBV18	TRBD1	CASSPGTDGNTIYF	TGTGCCAGCTCACCTGGGACAGATGGAAACACCATATATTTT
TRBJ2-7	NA	TRBV4-2	NA	CASSQQDTSYEQYF	TGTGCCAGCAGCCAACAGGACACCTCCTACGAGCAGTACTTC
TRBJ2-2	NA	TRBV6-4	NA	CARSGGRGLNTGELFF	TGTGCCCGCAGTGGGGGGAGGGGGTTGAACACCGGGGAGCTGTTTTTT
TRBJ1-5	once	TRBV19	NA	CASSTFARGAFQPQHF	TGTGCCAGTAGCACATTCGCCAGGGGCGCCTTTCAGCCCCAGCATTTT